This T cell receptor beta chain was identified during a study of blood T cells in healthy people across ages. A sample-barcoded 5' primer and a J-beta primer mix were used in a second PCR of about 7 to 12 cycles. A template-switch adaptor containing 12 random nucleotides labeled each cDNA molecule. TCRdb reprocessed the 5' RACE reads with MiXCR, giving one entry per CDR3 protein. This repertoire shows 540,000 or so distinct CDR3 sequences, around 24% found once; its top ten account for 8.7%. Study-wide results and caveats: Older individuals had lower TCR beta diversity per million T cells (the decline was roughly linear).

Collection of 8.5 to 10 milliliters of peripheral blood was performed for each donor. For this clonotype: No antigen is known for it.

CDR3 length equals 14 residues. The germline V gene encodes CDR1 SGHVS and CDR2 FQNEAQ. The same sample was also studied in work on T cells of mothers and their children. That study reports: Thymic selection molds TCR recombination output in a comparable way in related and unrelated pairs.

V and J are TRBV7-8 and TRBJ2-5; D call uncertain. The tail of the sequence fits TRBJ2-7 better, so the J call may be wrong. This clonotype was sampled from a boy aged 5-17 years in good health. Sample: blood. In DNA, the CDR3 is TGTGCCAGCAGCTTAGTAGGATCCTACTACGAGCAGTACTTC. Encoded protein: CASSLVGSYYEQYF.